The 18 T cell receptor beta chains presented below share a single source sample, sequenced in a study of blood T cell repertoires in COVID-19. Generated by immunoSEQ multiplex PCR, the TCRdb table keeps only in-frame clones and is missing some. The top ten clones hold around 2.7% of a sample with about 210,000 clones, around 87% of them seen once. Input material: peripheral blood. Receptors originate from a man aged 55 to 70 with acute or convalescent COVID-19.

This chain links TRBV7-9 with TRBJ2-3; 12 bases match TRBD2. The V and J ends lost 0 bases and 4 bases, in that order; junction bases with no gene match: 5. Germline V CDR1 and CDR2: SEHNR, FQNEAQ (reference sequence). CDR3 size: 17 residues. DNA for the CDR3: TGTGCCAGCAGCTTAGCGCTAGCGGGGGGGCTGGCAGATACGCAGTATTTT. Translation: CASSLALAGGLADTQYF. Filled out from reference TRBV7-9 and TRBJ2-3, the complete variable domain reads DTGVSQNPRHKITKRGQNVTFRCDPISEHNRLYWYRQTLGQGPEFLTYFQNEAQLEKSRLLSDRFSAERPKGSFSTLEIQRTEQGDSAMYLCASSLALAGGLADTQYFGPGTRLTVL.

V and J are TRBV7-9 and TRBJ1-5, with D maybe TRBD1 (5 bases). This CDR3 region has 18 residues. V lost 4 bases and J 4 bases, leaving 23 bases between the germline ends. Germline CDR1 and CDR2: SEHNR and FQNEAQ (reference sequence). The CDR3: CASSSMSSGAPGNQPQHF. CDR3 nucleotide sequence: TGTGCCAGCAGCTCAATGTCATCTGGGGCGCCGGGTAATCAGCCCCAGCATTTT.

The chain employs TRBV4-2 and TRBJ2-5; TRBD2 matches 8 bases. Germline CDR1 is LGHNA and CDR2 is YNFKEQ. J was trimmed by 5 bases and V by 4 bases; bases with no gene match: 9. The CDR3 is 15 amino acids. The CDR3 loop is CASSPETSAGETQYF. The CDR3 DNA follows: TGTGCCAGCAGCCCCGAGACTAGCGCTGGTGAGACCCAGTACTTC.

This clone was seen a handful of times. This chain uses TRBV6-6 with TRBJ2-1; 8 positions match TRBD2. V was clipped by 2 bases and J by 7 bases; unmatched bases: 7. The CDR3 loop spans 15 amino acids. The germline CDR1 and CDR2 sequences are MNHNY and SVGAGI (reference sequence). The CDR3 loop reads CASSYVSGGPNEQFF. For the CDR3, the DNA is TGTGCCAGCAGTTACGTGTCGGGGGGGCCGAATGAGCAGTTCTTC.

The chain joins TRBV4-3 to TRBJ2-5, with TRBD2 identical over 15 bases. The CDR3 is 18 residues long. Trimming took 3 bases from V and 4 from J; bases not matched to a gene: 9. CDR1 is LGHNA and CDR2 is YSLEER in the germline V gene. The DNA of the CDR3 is TGCGCCAGCAGCCACCTTACTCCGGGACTAGCGGGGGGAGAGACCCAGTACTTC. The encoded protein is CASSHLTPGLAGGETQYF.

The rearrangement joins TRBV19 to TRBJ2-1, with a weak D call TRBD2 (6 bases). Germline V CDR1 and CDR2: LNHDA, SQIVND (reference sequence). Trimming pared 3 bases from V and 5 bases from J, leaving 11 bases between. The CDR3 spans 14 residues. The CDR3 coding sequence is TGTGCCAGTAGTATCGAACTAGCCAACAATGAGCAGTTCTTC. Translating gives CASSIELANNEQFF.

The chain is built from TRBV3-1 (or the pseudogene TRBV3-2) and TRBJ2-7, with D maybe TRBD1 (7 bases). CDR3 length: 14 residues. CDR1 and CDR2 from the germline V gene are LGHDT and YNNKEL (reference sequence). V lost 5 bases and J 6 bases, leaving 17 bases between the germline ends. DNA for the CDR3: TGTGCCAGCAGCTGGGACAGCGGGCAGGGCGAGCAGTACTTC. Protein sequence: CASSWDSGQGEQYF.

The CDR3 spells CASSLRRDRPTGELFF. Here the CDR3 DNA reads TGTGCCAGCAGCTTACGCCGGGACAGGCCGACCGGGGAGCTGTTTTTT. V usage is TRBV7-8 and J usage is TRBJ2-2; TRBD1 agrees at 8 bases. The CDR3 loop spans 16 amino acids. V was pared by 2 bases and J by 5 bases, with 7 bases of the junction left unmatched. Germline CDR1 SGHVS, CDR2 FQNEAQ.

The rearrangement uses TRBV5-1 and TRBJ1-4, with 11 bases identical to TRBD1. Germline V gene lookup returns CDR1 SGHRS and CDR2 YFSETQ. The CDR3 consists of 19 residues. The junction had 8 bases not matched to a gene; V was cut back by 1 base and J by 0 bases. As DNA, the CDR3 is TGCGCCAGCAGCTTGTTAAAGGGACAGGGGGGCCCAACTAATGAAAAACTGTTTTTT. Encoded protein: CASSLLKGQGGPTNEKLFF.

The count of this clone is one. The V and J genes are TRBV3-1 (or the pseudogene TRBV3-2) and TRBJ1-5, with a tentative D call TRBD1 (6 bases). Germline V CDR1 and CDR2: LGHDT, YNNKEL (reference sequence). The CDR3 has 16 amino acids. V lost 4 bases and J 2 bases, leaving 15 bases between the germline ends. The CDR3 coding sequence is TGTGCCAGCAGCCCCCAGGGGCCCAACGGCAATCAGCCCCAGCATTTT. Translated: CASSPQGPNGNQPQHF.

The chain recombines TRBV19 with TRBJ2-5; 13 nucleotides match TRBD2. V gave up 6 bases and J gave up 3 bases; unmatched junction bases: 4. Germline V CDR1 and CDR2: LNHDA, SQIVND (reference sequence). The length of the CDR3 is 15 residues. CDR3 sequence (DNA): TGTGCCAGTAGCAGACTAGCGGGGGGTAAAGAGACCCAGTACTTC. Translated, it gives CASSRLAGGKETQYF.

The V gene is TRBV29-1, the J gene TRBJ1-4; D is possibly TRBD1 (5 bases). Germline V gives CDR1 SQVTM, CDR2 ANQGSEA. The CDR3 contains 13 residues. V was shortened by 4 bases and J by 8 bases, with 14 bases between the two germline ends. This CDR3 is CSVAWGEQEKLFF. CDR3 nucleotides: TGCAGCGTTGCGTGGGGGGAGCAAGAAAAACTGTTTTTT.

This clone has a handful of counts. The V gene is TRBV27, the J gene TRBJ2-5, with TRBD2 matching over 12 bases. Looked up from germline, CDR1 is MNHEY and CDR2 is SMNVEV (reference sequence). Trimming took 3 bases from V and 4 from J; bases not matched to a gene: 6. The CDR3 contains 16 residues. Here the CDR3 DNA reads TGTGCCAGCAGTTTGGGGGGACTAGCGGGCCGAGAGACCCAGTACTTC. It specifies CASSLGGLAGRETQYF.

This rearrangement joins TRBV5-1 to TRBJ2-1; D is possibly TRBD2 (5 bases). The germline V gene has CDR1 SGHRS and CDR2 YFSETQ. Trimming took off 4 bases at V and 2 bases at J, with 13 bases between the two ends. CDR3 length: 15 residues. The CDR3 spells CASSGTSKAYNEQFF. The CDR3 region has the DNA TGCGCCAGCAGCGGAACTAGTAAAGCCTACAATGAGCAGTTCTTC.

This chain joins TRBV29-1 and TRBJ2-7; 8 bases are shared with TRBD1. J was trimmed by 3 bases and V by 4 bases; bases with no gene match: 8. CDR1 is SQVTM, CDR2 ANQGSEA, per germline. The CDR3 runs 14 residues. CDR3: CSVGGLTGVYEQYF. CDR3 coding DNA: TGCAGCGTTGGAGGCCTGACAGGGGTCTACGAGCAGTACTTC.

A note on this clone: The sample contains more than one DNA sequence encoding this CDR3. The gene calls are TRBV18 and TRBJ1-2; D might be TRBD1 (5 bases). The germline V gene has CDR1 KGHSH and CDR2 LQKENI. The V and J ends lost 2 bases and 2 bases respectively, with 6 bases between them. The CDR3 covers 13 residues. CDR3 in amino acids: CASSPGANYGYTF. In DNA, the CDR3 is TGTGCCAGCTCACCAGGGGCGAACTATGGCTACACCTTC. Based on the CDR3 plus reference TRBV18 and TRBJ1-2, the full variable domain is NAGVMQNPRHLVRRRGQEARLRCSPMKGHSHVYWYRQLPEEGLKFMVYLQKENIIDESGMPKERFSAEFPKEGPSILRIQQVVRGDSAAYFCASSPGANYGYTFGSGTRLTVV.

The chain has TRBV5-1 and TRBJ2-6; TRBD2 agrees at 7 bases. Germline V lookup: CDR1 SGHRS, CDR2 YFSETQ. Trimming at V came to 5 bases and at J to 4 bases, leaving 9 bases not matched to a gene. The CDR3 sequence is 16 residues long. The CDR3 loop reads CASRDAGVAGANVLTF. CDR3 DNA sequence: TGCGCCAGCAGGGATGCGGGGGTAGCCGGGGCCAACGTCCTGACTTTC.

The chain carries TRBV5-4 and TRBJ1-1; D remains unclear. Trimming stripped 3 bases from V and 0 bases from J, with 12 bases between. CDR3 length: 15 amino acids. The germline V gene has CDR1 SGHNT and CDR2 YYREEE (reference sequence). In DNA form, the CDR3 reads TGTGCCAGCAGCTCGTTTTTTGGCATGAACACTGAAGCTTTCTTT. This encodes CASSSFFGMNTEAFF.